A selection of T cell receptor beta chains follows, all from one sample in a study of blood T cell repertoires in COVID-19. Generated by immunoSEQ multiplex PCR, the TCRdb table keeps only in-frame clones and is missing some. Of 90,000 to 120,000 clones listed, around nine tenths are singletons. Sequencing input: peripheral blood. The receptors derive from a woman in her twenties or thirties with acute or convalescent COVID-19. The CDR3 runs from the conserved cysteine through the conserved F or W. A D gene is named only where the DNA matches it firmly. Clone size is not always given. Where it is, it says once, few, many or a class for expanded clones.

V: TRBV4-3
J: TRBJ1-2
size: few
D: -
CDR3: CASSQAGREGGYTF
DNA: TGCGCCAGCAGCCAAGCCGGCAGGGAAGGCGGCTACACCTTC

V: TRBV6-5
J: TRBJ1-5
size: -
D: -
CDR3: CASSYGEGGQPQHF
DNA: TGTGCCAGCAGTTACGGGGAAGGGGGTCAGCCCCAGCATTTT

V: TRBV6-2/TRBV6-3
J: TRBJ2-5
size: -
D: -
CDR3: CASSYSLKVDSEETQYF
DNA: TGTGCCAGCAGTTACTCGCTTAAGGTGGACAGTGAAGAGACCCAGTACTTC

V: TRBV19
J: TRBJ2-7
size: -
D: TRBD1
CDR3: CASRLQGADSYEQYF
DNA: TGTGCCAGTCGATTACAGGGGGCGGACTCCTACGAGCAGTACTTC

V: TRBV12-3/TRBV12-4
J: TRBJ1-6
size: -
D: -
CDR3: CASSLANSPLHF
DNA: TGTGCCAGCAGTTTGGCTAATTCACCCCTCCACTTT

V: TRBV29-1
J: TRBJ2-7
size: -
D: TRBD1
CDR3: CSVVLWDRGSYEQYF
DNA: TGCAGCGTCGTATTATGGGACAGGGGATCCTACGAGCAGTACTTC

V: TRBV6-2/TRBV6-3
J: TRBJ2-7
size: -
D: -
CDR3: CASSYSAGAREQYF
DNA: TGTGCCAGCAGTTACTCGGCAGGGGCGCGCGAGCAGTACTTC

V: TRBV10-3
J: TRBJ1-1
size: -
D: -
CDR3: CATSWDTNTEAFF
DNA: TGTGCCACCTCCTGGGACACAAACACTGAAGCTTTCTTT

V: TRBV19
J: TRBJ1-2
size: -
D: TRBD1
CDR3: CASRTSGRGRLGYTF
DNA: TGTGCCAGCAGAACCTCGGGCAGGGGGAGACTAGGCTACACCTTC

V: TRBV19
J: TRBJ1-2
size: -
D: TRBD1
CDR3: CASTPRQGAWGYTF
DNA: TGTGCCAGTACTCCCAGACAGGGGGCTTGGGGCTACACCTTC

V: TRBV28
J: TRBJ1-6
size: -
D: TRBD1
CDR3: CASSYPGQGNHNSPLHF
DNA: TGTGCCAGCAGTTACCCGGGACAGGGGAATCATAATTCACCCCTCCACTTT

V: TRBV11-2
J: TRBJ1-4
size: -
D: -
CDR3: CASSPNGGREKLFF
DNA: TGTGCCAGCAGCCCCAACGGGGGGCGTGAAAAACTGTTTTTT

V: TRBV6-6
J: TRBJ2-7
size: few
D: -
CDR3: CASSPLPWTADYEQYF
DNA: TGTGCCAGCAGCCCCCTACCCTGGACAGCTGACTACGAGCAGTACTTC

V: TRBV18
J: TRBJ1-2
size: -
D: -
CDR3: CASSTIPGQNINYGYTF
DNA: TGTGCCTCCTCTACCATACCAGGACAGAATATTAACTATGGCTACACCTTC

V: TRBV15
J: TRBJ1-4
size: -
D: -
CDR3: CATSNQGLGKLFF
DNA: TGTGCCACCAGCAACCAGGGGCTAGGAAAACTGTTTTTT

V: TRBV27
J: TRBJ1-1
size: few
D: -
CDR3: CATADGTAPNTEAFF
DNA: TGTGCCACCGCGGACGGGACTGCTCCGAACACTGAAGCTTTCTTT

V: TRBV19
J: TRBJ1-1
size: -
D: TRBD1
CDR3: CASSIQGARGTEAFF
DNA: TGTGCCAGTAGTATTCAGGGGGCGCGAGGCACTGAAGCTTTCTTT

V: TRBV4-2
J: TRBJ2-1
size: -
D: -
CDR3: CASSRRGSVADYNEQFF
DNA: TGTGCCAGCAGCCGCCGGGGGAGCGTAGCGGATTACAATGAGCAGTTCTTC